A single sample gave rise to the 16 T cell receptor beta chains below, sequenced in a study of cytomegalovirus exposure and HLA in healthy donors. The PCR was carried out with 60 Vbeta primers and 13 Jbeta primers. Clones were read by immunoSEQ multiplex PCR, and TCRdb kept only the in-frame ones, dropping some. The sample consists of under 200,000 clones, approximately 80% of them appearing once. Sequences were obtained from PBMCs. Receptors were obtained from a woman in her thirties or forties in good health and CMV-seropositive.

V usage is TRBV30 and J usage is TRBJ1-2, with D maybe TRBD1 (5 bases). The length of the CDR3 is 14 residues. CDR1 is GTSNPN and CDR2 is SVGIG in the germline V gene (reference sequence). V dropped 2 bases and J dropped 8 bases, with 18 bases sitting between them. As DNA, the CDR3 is TGTGCCTGGAGTCCCGCGGGGGGTTTGAACGGCTACACCTTC. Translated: CAWSPAGGLNGYTF.

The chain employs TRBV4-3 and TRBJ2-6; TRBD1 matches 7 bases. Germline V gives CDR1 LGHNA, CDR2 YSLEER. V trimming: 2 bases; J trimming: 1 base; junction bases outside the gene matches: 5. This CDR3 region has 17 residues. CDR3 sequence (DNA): TGCGCCAGCAGCCAACAGACAGGGCGTTCTGGGGCCAACGTCCTGACTTTC. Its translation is CASSQQTGRSGANVLTF.

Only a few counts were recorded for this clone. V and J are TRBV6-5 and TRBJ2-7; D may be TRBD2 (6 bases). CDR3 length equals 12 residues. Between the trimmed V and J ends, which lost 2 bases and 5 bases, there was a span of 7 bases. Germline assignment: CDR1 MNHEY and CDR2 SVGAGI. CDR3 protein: CASSYPGDEQYF. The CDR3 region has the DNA TGTGCCAGCAGTTACCCGGGGGACGAGCAGTACTTC.

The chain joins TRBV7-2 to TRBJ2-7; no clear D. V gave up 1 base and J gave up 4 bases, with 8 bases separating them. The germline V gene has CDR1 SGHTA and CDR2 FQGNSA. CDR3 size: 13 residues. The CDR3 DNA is TGTGCCAGCAGCTTAGGCCAGATTTACGAGCAGTACTTC. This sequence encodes CASSLGQIYEQYF.

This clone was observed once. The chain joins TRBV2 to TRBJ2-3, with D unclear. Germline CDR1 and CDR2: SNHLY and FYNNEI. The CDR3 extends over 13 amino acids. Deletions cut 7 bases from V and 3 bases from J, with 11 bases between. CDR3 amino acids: CASNGLETDTQYF. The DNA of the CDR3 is TGTGCCAGCAATGGTCTAGAAACAGATACGCAGTATTTT.

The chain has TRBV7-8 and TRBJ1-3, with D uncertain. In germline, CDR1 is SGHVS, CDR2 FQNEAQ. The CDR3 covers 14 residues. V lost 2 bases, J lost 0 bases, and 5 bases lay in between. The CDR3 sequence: CASSLTPSGNTIYF. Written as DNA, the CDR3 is TGTGCCAGCAGCTTAACTCCCTCTGGAAACACCATATATTTT.

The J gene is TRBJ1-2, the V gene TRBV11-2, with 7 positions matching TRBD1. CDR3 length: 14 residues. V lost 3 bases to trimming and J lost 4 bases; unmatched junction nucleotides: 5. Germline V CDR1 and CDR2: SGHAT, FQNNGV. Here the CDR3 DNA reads TGTGCCAGCAGCTTCCGGGACAGAGTCTATGGCTACACCTTC. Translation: CASSFRDRVYGYTF.

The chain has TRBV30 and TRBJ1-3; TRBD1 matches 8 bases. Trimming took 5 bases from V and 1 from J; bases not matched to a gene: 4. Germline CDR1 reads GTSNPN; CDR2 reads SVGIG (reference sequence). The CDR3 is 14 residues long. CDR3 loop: CAWSDRESGNTIYF. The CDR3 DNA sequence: TGTGCCTGGTCGGACAGGGAATCTGGAAACACCATATATTTT.

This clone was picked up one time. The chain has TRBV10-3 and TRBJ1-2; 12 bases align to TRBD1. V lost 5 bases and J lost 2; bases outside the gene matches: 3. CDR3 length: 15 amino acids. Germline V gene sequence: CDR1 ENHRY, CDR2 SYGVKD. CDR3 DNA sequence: TGTGCCATCAGTTCCGGGACAGGGGGCAACTATGGCTACACCTTC. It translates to CAISSGTGGNYGYTF.

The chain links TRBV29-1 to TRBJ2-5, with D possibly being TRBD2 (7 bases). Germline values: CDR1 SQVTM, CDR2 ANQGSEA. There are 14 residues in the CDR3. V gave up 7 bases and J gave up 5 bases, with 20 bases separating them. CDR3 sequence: CSAGGGSREETQYF. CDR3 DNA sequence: TGCAGCGCCGGGGGCGGGAGCAGGGAGGAGACCCAGTACTTC. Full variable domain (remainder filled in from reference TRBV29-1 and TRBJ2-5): SAVISQKPSRDICQRGTSLTIQCQVDSQVTMMFWYRQQPGQSLTLIATANQGSEATYESGFVIDKFPISRPNLTFSTLTVSNMSPEDSSIYLCSAGGGSREETQYFGPGTRLLVL.

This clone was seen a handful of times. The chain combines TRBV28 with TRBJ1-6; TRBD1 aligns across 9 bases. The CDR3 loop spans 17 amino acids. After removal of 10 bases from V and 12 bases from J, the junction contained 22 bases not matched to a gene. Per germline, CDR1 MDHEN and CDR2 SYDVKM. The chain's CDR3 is CATCPLHDGTGTIPLHF. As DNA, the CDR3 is TGTGCCACCTGCCCTCTACATGACGGGACAGGGACCATACCCCTCCACTTT.

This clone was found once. The CDR3 DNA reads TGTGCCAGCAGCGTCCCCGGAAACACCATATATTTT. As protein: CASSVPGNTIYF. V gene TRBV6-5 combines with J gene TRBJ1-3; D unclear. Trimming shortened V by 6 bases and J by 4 bases, and 7 bases separated the two germline ends. The germline V gene has CDR1 MNHEY and CDR2 SVGAGI. This CDR3 is 12 amino acids long.

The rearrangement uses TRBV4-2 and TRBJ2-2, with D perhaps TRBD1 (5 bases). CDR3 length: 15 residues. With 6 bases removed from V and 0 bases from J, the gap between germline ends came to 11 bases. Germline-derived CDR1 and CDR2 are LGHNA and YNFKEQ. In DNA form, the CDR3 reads TGTGCCAGCAGTCGGTCGGACACGAACACCGGGGAGCTGTTTTTT. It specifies CASSRSDTNTGELFF.

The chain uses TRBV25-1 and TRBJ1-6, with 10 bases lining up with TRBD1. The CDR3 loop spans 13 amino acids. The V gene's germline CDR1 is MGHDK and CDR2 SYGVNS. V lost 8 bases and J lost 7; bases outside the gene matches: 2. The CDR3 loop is CASEGQGNSPLHF. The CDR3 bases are TGTGCCAGCGAGGGACAGGGGAATTCACCCCTCCACTTT.

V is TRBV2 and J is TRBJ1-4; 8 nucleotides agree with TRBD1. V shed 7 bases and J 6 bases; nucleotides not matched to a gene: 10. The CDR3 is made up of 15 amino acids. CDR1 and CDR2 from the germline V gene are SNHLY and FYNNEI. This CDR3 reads CASTLRDRRDEKLFF. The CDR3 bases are TGTGCCAGCACACTAAGGGACAGGAGAGATGAAAAACTGTTTTTT. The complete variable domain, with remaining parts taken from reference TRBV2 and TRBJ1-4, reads EPEVTQTPSHQVTQMGQEVILRCVPISNHLYFYWYRQILGQKVEFLVSFYNNEISEKSEIFDDQFSVERPDGSNFTLKIRSTKLEDSAMYFCASTLRDRRDEKLFFGSGTQLSVL.

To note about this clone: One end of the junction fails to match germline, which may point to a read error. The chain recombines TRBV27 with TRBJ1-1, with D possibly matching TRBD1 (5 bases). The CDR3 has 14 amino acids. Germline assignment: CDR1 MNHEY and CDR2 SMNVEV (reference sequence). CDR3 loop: CAGSLQGLNTEAFF. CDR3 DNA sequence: TGTGCCGGCAGTTTGCAGGGCTTGAACACTGAAGCTTTCTTT.